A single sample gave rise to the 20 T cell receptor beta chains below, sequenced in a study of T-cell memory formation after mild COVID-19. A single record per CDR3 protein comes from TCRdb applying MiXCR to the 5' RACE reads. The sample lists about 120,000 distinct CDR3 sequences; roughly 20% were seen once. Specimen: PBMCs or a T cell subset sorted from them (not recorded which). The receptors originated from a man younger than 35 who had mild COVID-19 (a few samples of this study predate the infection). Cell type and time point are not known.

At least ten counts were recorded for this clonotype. The CDR3 DNA sequence: TGCGCCAGCAGCTTCCAGGGGATCACCTACGAGCAGTACTTC. It specifies CASSFQGITYEQYF. The rearrangement links TRBV5-1 to TRBJ2-7; a possible D gene is TRBD1 (6 bases). V lost 2 bases to trimming and J lost 2 bases, with 11 bases between them. The germline gives CDR1 SGHRS, CDR2 YFSETQ. This CDR3 region has 14 residues.

CDR3 residues: CASSSSEANYGYTF. The CDR3 region has the DNA TGTGCCAGCAGCTCGTCAGAAGCTAACTATGGCTACACCTTC. The gene calls are TRBV7-9 and TRBJ1-2; no definite D call. V lost 4 bases and J lost 0, with 9 bases in between. CDR1 is SEHNR, CDR2 FQNEAQ, per germline (reference sequence). There are 14 residues in the CDR3.

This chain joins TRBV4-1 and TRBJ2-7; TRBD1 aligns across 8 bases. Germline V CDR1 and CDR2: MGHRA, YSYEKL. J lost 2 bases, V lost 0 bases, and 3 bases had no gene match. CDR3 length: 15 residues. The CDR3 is CASSQEAGGPYEQYV. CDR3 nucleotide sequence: TGCGCCAGCAGCCAAGAGGCAGGGGGCCCCTACGAGCAGTACGTC.

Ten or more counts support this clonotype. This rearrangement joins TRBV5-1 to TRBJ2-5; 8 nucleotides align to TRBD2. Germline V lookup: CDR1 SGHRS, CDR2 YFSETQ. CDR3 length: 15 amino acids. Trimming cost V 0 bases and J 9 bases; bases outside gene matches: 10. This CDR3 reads CASSLGGRSIGAQYF. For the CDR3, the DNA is TGCGCCAGCAGCTTGGGCGGGAGGTCCATCGGGGCCCAGTACTTC. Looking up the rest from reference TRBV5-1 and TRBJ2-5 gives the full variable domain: KAGVTQTPRYLIKTRGQQVTLSCSPISGHRSVSWYQQTPGQGLQFLFEYFSETQRNKGNFPGRFSGRQFSNSRSEMNVSTLELGDSALYLCASSLGGRSIGAQYFGPGTRLLVL.

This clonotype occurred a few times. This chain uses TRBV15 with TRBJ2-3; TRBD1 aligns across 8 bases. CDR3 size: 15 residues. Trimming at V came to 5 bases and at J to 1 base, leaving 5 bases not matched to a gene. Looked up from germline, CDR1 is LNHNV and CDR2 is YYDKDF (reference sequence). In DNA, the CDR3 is TGTGCCACCAGCCTACAGGGGGAAGGCACAGATACGCAGTATTTT. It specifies CATSLQGEGTDTQYF.

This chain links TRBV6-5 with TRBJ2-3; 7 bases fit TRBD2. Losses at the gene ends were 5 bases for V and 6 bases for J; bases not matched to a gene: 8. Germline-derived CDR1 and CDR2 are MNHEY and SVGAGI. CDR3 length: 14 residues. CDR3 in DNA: TGTGCCAGCAGTCTCCGACTAGCCGTCGATACGCAGTATTTT. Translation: CASSLRLAVDTQYF.

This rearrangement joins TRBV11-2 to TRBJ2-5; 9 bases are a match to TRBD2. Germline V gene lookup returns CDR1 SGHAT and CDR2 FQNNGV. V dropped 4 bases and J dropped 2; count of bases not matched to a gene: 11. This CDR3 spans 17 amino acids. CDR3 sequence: CASSSPRGSGRQETQYF. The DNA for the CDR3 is TGTGCCAGCAGCTCCCCCCGTGGGAGCGGGAGGCAAGAGACCCAGTACTTC.

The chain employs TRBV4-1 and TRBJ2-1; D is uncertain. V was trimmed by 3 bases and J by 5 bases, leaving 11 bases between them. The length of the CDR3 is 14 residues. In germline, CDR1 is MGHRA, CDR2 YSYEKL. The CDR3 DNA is TGCGCCAGCAGCCACCTTAACTGGAACAATGAGCAGTTCTTC. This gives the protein CASSHLNWNNEQFF.

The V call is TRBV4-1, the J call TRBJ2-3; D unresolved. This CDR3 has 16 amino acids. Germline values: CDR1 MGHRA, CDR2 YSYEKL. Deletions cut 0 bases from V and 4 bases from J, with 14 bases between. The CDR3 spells CASSQERFSAADTQYF. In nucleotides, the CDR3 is TGCGCCAGCAGCCAAGAGAGGTTTAGTGCCGCAGATACGCAGTATTTT.

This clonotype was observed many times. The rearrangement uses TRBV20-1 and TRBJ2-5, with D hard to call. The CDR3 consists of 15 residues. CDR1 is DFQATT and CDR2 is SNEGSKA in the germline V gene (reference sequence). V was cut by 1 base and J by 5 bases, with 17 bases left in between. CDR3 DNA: TGCAGTGCTAGAGCTGTGGTTGAACAGTTGGAGACCCAGTACTTC. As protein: CSARAVVEQLETQYF.

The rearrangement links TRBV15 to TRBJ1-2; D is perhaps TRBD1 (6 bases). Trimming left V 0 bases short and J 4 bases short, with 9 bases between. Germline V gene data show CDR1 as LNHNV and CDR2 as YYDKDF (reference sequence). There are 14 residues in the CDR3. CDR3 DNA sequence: TGTGCCACCAGCAGAGAAACAGGGTTCTATGGCTACACCTTC. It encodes CATSRETGFYGYTF. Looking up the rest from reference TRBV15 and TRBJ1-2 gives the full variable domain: DAMVIQNPRYQVTQFGKPVTLSCSQTLNHNVMYWYQQKSSQAPKLLFHYYDKDFNNEADTPDNFQSRRPNTSFCFLDIRSPGLGDTAMYLCATSRETGFYGYTFGSGTRLTVV.

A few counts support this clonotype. CDR3 protein: CASSPGTGQLLNYGYTF. The CDR3 DNA is TGCGCCAGCAGCCCCGGGACAGGGCAACTTCTTAACTATGGCTACACCTTC. The gene calls are TRBV5-1 and TRBJ1-2; TRBD1 aligns across 9 bases. After removal of 4 bases from V and 1 base from J, the junction contained 11 bases not matched to a gene. The CDR3 has 17 residues. CDR1 is SGHRS and CDR2 is YFSETQ in the germline V gene.

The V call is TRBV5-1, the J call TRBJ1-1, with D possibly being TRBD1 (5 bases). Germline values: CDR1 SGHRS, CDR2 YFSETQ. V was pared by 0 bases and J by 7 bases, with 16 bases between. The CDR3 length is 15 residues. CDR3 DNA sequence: TGCGCCAGCAGCTTGGCTTACGGGGGATCGGATGAAGCTTTCTTT. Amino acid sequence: CASSLAYGGSDEAFF.

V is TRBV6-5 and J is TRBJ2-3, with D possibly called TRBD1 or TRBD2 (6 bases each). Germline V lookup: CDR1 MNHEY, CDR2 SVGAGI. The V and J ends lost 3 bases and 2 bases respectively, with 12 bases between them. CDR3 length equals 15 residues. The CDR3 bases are TGTGCCAGCAGTTATAACGGGGGCCTCACAGATACGCAGTATTTT. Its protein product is CASSYNGGLTDTQYF.

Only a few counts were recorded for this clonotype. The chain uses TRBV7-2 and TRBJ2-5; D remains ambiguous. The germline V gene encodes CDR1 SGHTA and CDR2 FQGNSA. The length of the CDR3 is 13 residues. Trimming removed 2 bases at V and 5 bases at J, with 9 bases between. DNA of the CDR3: TGTGCCAGCAGCTTACCTAGTTGGGAGACCCAGTACTTC. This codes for CASSLPSWETQYF.

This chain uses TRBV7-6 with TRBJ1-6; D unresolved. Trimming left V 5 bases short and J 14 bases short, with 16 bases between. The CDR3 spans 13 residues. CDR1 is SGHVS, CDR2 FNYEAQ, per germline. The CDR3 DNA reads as TGTGCCAGCAGCCACGGACCGCCGGGAGCCCTCCACTTT. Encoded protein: CASSHGPPGALHF.

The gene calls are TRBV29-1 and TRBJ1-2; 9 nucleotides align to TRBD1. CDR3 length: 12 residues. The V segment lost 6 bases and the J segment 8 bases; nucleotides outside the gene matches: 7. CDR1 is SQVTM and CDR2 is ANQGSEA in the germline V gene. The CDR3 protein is CSVAQGAQGYTF. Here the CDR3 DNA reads TGCAGCGTGGCACAGGGGGCTCAAGGCTACACCTTC. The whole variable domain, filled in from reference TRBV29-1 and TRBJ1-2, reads SAVISQKPSRDICQRGTSLTIQCQVDSQVTMMFWYRQQPGQSLTLIATANQGSEATYESGFVIDKFPISRPNLTFSTLTVSNMSPEDSSIYLCSVAQGAQGYTFGSGTRLTVV.

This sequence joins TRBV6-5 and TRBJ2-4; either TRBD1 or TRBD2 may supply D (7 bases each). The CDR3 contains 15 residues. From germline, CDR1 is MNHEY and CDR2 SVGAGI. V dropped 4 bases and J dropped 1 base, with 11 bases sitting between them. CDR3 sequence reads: CASSFQGGAKNIQYF. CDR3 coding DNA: TGTGCCAGCAGTTTCCAGGGGGGGGCCAAAAACATTCAGTACTTC.

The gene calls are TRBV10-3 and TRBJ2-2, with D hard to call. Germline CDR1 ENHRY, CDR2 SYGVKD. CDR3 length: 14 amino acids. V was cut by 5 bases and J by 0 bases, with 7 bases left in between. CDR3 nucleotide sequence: TGTGCCATCAGTAGGGCATCGAACACCGGGGAGCTGTTTTTT. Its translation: CAISRASNTGELFF.

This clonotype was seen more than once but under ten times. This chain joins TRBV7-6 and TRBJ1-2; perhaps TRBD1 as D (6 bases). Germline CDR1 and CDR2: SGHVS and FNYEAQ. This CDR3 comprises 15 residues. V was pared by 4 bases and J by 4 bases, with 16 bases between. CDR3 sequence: CASSYYRAPSYGYTF. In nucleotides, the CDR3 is TGTGCCAGCAGCTACTACAGGGCCCCTAGCTATGGCTACACCTTC.